These 19 T cell receptor beta chains originate from one sample sequenced in a study of shared clonotypes between healthy human individuals. Assay: immunoSEQ multiplex PCR; the TCRdb copy retains only in-frame clones and omits some. The sample lists roughly 1,000,000 clones; roughly 74% were seen once. The sequenced material came from memory CD4+ T cells from PBMCs. Regarding subset: CD45RA-negative fraction. These receptors all stem from a young man in good health. Some clones in this sample may be carry-over from other donors' samples.

V is TRBV29-1 and J is TRBJ2-3, with D hard to call. This CDR3 has 12 residues. Germline-derived CDR1 and CDR2 are SQVTM and ANQGSEA. The V end lost 8 bases, the J end lost 1 base, and 10 bases lay between the germline ends. CDR3 sequence reads: CSPPCGTDTQYF. The CDR3 region has the DNA TGCAGCCCCCCTTGTGGCACAGATACGCAGTATTTT.

This chain connects TRBV5-1 to TRBJ2-7, with 9 bases lining up with TRBD1. Germline V gene sequence: CDR1 SGHRS, CDR2 YFSETQ. V was pared by 0 bases and J by 7 bases, with 5 bases of the junction left unmatched. This CDR3 contains 14 residues. The CDR3 loop reads CASSLERTGEEQYF. The CDR3 DNA reads as TGCGCCAGCAGCTTGGAAAGGACAGGGGAAGAGCAGTACTTC.

The chain links TRBV7-3 to TRBJ2-7; D might be TRBD2 (6 bases). The CDR3 has 13 residues. The V end was cut by 3 bases, the J end by 3 bases, with 9 bases between. Germline V gene data show CDR1 as SGHTA and CDR2 as FQGTGA. CDR3: CASSFAGNYEQYF. The CDR3 region has the DNA TGTGCCAGCAGCTTTGCGGGAAACTACGAGCAGTACTTC.

The chain is built from TRBV15 and TRBJ1-5; D call uncertain. The CDR3 consists of 12 residues. Germline loops: CDR1 LNHNV, CDR2 YYDKDF (reference sequence). Trimming stripped 8 bases from V and 4 bases from J, with 9 bases between. CDR3 in DNA: TGTGCCACCGGGCGGCAGAATCAGCCCCAGCATTTT. Amino acid sequence: CATGRQNQPQHF.

The chain has TRBV19 and TRBJ1-5; 8 nucleotides agree with TRBD1. The germline V gene encodes CDR1 LNHDA and CDR2 SQIVND (reference sequence). Trimming at V came to 3 bases and at J to 10 bases, leaving 8 bases not matched to a gene. There are 14 residues in the CDR3. DNA of the CDR3: TGTGCCAGTAGTATGACAGGGGTGGGGTCCCCCCAGCATTTT. Its protein product is CASSMTGVGSPQHF.

In its sample, this clone was seen many times. Other DNA variants within this sample encode the same CDR3. CDR3 loop: CASSPRTSSEQYF. The CDR3 nucleotides are TGCGCCAGCAGCCCCCGGACTAGCAGCGAGCAGTACTTC. The chain carries TRBV4-1 and TRBJ2-7, with 8 bases aligning to TRBD2. The V gene's germline CDR1 is MGHRA and CDR2 YSYEKL. Trimming at V came to 4 bases and at J to 6 bases, leaving 5 bases not matched to a gene. There are 13 residues in the CDR3.

This clone was observed a single time. This rearrangement joins TRBV2 to TRBJ1-1; TRBD1 might be the D (5 bases). CDR3 length: 14 residues. Germline V gene data show CDR1 as SNHLY and CDR2 as FYNNEI. Trimming left V 5 bases short and J 0 bases short, with 10 bases between. CDR3 DNA: TGTGCCAGCAGTTTCGACAGTTTGAACACTGAAGCTTTCTTT. It specifies CASSFDSLNTEAFF.

The genes are TRBV14 and TRBJ1-2; TRBD1 might be the D (5 bases). Germline assignment: CDR1 SGHDN and CDR2 FVKESK. The CDR3 spans 15 residues. V gave up 4 bases and J gave up 6 bases, with 18 bases separating them. CDR3 sequence (DNA): TGTGCCAGCAGCCGACCCTGGGGCCTAAATGATGGCTACACCTTC. Its protein product is CASSRPWGLNDGYTF.

CDR3 DNA: TGTGCCAGCAGCTTGGGCCCTACCAGCAATCAGCCCCAGCATTTT. Its translation is CASSLGPTSNQPQHF. The rearrangement links TRBV5-6 to TRBJ1-5; D call uncertain. The germline V gene has CDR1 SGHDT and CDR2 YYEEEE. The CDR3 extends over 15 amino acids. Trimming took off 0 bases at V and 1 base at J, with 8 bases between the two ends.

The CDR3 loop is CASARQGPGNTIYF. The CDR3 bases are TGTGCCAGCGCCCGACAGGGCCCTGGAAACACCATATATTTT. V usage is TRBV2 and J usage is TRBJ1-3; 7 nucleotides match TRBD1. This CDR3 has 14 amino acids. J was trimmed by 2 bases and V by 8 bases; bases with no gene match: 6. CDR1 and CDR2 (germline): SNHLY, FYNNEI. The full variable domain, rest sourced from reference TRBV2 and TRBJ1-3, is EPEVTQTPSHQVTQMGQEVILRCVPISNHLYFYWYRQILGQKVEFLVSFYNNEISEKSEIFDDQFSVERPDGSNFTLKIRSTKLEDSAMYFCASARQGPGNTIYFGEGSWLTVV.

This chain uses TRBV2 with TRBJ2-3; maybe TRBD1 (5 bases). Germline assignment: CDR1 SNHLY and CDR2 FYNNEI. Trimming removed 4 bases from V and 10 bases from J, with 9 bases in between. The CDR3 runs to 11 residues. CDR3 bases: TGTGCCAGCAGTGGTTCAGGGTCGCAGTATTTT. Residues: CASSGSGSQYF.

This clone was seen repeatedly, ten times or more. The rearrangement joins TRBV25-1 to TRBJ1-5; the D is unclear. This CDR3 is 14 amino acids long. Germline CDR1 MGHDK, CDR2 SYGVNS. V lost 0 bases and J lost 9, with 12 bases in between. The CDR3 protein is CASSEYSGYGPQHF. CDR3 sequence (DNA): TGTGCCAGCAGTGAATATTCCGGTTATGGGCCCCAGCATTTT.

This chain joins TRBV27 and TRBJ1-2; 9 bases are shared with TRBD1. Germline-derived CDR1 and CDR2 are MNHEY and SMNVEV (reference sequence). V shed 5 bases, J shed 5 bases, and the junction held 12 bases outside the gene matches. The CDR3 runs to 16 residues. CDR3 in amino acids: CASSASPGTGRYGYTF. CDR3 bases: TGTGCCAGCAGTGCAAGTCCCGGGACAGGGAGGTATGGCTACACCTTC.

The chain employs TRBV18 and TRBJ2-7, with D possibly matching TRBD1 (5 bases). Trimming shortened V by 6 bases and J by 6 bases, and 21 bases separated the two germline ends. This CDR3 is built from 15 residues. The V gene's germline CDR1 is KGHSH and CDR2 LQKENI. Here the CDR3 reads CASSRLDSATGEQYF. Here the CDR3 DNA reads TGTGCCAGCTCTCGACTCGACAGCGCCACGGGCGAGCAGTACTTC.

Notes on this clone: At one end the junction does not follow the germline gene, possibly because of a read error. The chain uses TRBV2 and TRBJ2-1, with 9 bases aligning to TRBD2. CDR3 length: 17 residues. CDR1 and CDR2 (germline): SNHLY, FYNNEI. The CDR3 DNA is TGTGCCAGCAAGCCTAGCGGGAACCCCCTCTCCTACAATAAGCAGTTCTTC. Residues: CASKPSGNPLSYNKQFF.

The rearrangement joins TRBV2 to TRBJ2-6; no clear D gene. The CDR3 has 17 amino acids. Germline lookup yields CDR1 SNHLY and CDR2 FYNNEI. V gave up 7 bases and J gave up 0 bases, with 16 bases separating them. The CDR3 region is CASTGEVTSSGANVLTF. DNA for the CDR3: TGTGCCAGCACCGGAGAAGTTACCAGCTCTGGGGCCAACGTCCTGACTTTC.

The chain joins TRBV5-6 to TRBJ2-1, with a weak D call TRBD1 (6 bases). CDR1 and CDR2 from the germline V gene are SGHDT and YYEEEE. CDR3 length: 16 amino acids. The ends were cut back, 0 bases at V and 0 bases at J, with 10 bases in the middle. CDR3 DNA: TGTGCCAGCAGCTTGGACACAGGGAGCTCCTACAATGAGCAGTTCTTC. Translated, it gives CASSLDTGSSYNEQFF.

The rearrangement links TRBV5-1 to TRBJ2-5, with D hard to call. The V end lost 6 bases, the J end lost 3 bases, and 18 bases lay between the germline ends. The CDR3 runs to 15 residues. Per the germline V gene, CDR1 is SGHRS and CDR2 is YFSETQ. The CDR3 nucleotides read TGCGCCAGCACCCTGGGTCCAGCCCGGGAAGAGACCCAGTACTTC. Its translation is CASTLGPAREETQYF. Together with reference TRBV5-1 and TRBJ2-5, the CDR3 gives the full variable domain: KAGVTQTPRYLIKTRGQQVTLSCSPISGHRSVSWYQQTPGQGLQFLFEYFSETQRNKGNFPGRFSGRQFSNSRSEMNVSTLELGDSALYLCASTLGPAREETQYFGPGTRLLVL.

V is TRBV9 and J is TRBJ2-7; 7 bases align to TRBD1. J gave up 3 bases and V 1 base, and 4 bases lay outside the gene matches. CDR3 length: 14 amino acids. Germline V gene sequence: CDR1 SGDLS, CDR2 YYNGEE. The CDR3 nucleotides read TGTGCCAGCAGCGTATATGGGACAGACTACGAGCAGTACTTC. This encodes CASSVYGTDYEQYF.